This TCR beta chain was profiled in a study of Graves' ophthalmopathy and Graves' hyperthyroidism (dated 2018 in TCRdb). About the investigation overall: A patient counted as having stable hyperthyroidism if there was no progression to ophthalmopathy within 18 months of follow-up. To tell Graves' ophthalmopathy apart from Graves' hyperthyroidism, and to predict which patients would progress to ophthalmopathy, the study relied on TCR beta repertoire signatures. In total, around 140 blood samples were TCR-sequenced: some 43 ophthalmopathy, under 85 hyperthyroidism and roughly 17 hyperthyroidism-to-ophthalmopathy patients. To explore V-J signatures distinguishing ophthalmopathy from hyperthyroidism, a discovery set of some 100 patients (roughly 45 ophthalmopathy, over 55 stable hyperthyroidism) was enrolled. For independent validation, a separate cohort was made up of around 19 hyperthyroidism patients plus 17 patients who later progressed from hyperthyroidism to ophthalmopathy. In about 6 hyperthyroidism patients, T-cell repertoires of thyroid tissue and blood were compared. Following sample collection, hyperthyroidism patients were given methimazole at a starting dose of 30 mg daily, and ophthalmopathy patients were given high-dose intravenous methylprednisolone. Beyond this particular receptor, the publication reports: In validation, the model predicted ophthalmopathy progression with about 70% sensitivity and roughly 72% specificity; roughly 11 predicted patients were CT-confirmed with GO in a median of 6.5 months. Most of the expanded thyroid clonotypes with a frequency above 0.001 were also detected in blood, and it was suggested that the thyroid immune response may be reflected by blood repertoires. The 13-signature model separated ophthalmopathy from stable hyperthyroidism with approximately 88% sensitivity and 81% to 82% specificity in cross-validation, and 80%/75% in the test set. Sample size was not statistically predetermined, and group allocation was not concealed from the investigators.

Inclusive of the bounding cysteine and phenylalanine, the CDR3 is 14 residues long. Kept here is only the CDR3 DNA, which spans 42 bases and is read in frame from base 1. V is shortened by 3 bases, J by 2 bases, and the region joining them spans 11 bases. The germline V gene (reference sequence) gives CDR1 as LNHNV and CDR2 as YYDKDF. This clonotype was observed many times. Its binding antigen is unknown. Base qualities are not at hand, and no much larger clone is one base apart. Patients with hyperthyroidism were aged 18 to 65 years, had been newly diagnosed, and had a disease duration of less than 2 months. Patients were excluded if they had other autoimmune diseases, uncontrolled infections, pregnancy or lactation. Clinical symptoms, serum thyroxine, TRAb, thyroid ultrasound and orbital computed tomography formed the basis of the diagnosis. Total RNA was extracted with Trizol reagent and quality-checked on an Agilent 2100 Bioanalyzer.

TCR beta CDR3 regions were amplified from RNA transcripts for repertoire sequencing. The first round was an RT-PCR using HTBI primers with the Qiagen OneStep RT-PCR kit, and this first round was followed by a second-round multiplex PCR, then size selection and purification. Libraries were sequenced on an Illumina HiSeq2000 using paired-end 100 bp reads. Regarding the original processing steps: SOAPnuke was used to process the reads, removing any read that contained adapters or uncalled bases, had a mean Phred below 15, or lacked an exact match to the constant primer or identifier. COPE v1.2.5 was used to merge the high-quality paired reads. Each unique nucleotide sequence was defined as a clonotype, and clonotypes were aligned to IMGT TRB V, D and J references with MiTCR v1.1. Only V-J combinations with frequency above 0.0001 were analysed, covering approximately 99% of repertoires. For each V-J combination, a TCR clonal expansion and chaos score was defined as the ratio of F50 clonal expansion to chaos observed in the TCRdist matrix. Features were reduced by Welch's t-statistics and random forest to around 14 V-J combinations, which fed a naive Bayes classifier. The Morisita-Horn index was used to measure how similar the thyroid and blood repertoires were. In TCRdb, the public reads were trimmed at Q25 with fastp and aligned with MiXCR, with productive beta chains retained. Rows with one shared CDR3 protein collapse into an entry with the most common genes and DNA. None of the V and J calls come from the authors' own analysis; TCRdb made them. Recorded for this sample are some 1.1 million distinct CDR3 sequences; about two fifths of them occurred a single time. The ten biggest clones cover approximately 10% of the sample.

The chain uses TRBV15 and TRBJ2-7, and possibly TRBD1, on 6 matching bases. This receptor was identified in an adult man with Graves' hyperthyroidism. Sequenced: peripheral blood or thyroid tissue (not recorded which). CDR3 region: CATSRWDTTYEQYF. The DNA is as follows: TGTGCCACCAGCAGGTGGGACACCACCTACGAGCAGTACTTC.